A selection of T cell receptor beta chains follows, all from one sample in a study of vaccination and CD4 T cells after COVID-19. One entry per CDR3 protein results from TCRdb running MiXCR on the PCR reads. The sample holds roughly 10,000 distinct CDR3 sequences, roughly 72% seen once. Antigens of these TCRs are unknown. Sequencing was carried out using CD4+ T cells from blood, cultured in vitro. All receptors derive from a human donor who had recovered from COVID-19. The CDR3 runs from the conserved cysteine through the conserved F or W. The D gene is left open where the match is weak. Size tells how often a clone was seen (once, few, many) or the class of an expanded clone, and some rows leave it out.

>TRBJ2-1|TRBV6-1|TRBD2|medium-sized
TGTGCCAGCAGATCGCGGGGGGCCCTTGAGCAGTTCTTC
CASRSRGALEQFF
>TRBJ1-1|TRBV2|-|-
TGTGCCAGCAGTGAAGCGGGGGCTTGGACTGAAGCTCTCTTT
CASSEAGAWTEALF
>TRBJ1-5|TRBV15|-|-
TGTGCCACCAGCGAGCGGGGGTATGGCCAGCATTTT
CATSERGYGQHF
>TRBJ1-5|TRBV9|-|-
TGTGCCAGCAGCGTAGATGGGGGATGGGGACAGCCCCAGCATTTT
CASSVDGGWGQPQHF
>TRBJ1-6|TRBV7-3|TRBD1|-
TGTGCCAGCAGCCTCCTCCCACTAGACAGGGGGTGGGCTACGGAGCGTAATTCACCCCTCCACTTT
CASSLLPLDRGWATERNSPLHF
>TRBJ2-1|TRBV20-1|TRBD2|-
TGCAGTGCTACAGCCGCTAGCGGGAGCTCCTACAATGAGCAGTTCTTC
CSATAASGSSYNEQFF
>TRBJ1-2|TRBV19|-|-
TGTGCCAGTAGTCCTGGAGAGGCGGCACCTTCTTATGGCTACACCTTC
CASSPGEAAPSYGYTF
>TRBJ1-2|TRBV5-1|-|-
TGCGCCAGCAGCCGCTCAGGGGACTATGGCTACACCTTC
CASSRSGDYGYTF
>TRBJ2-1|TRBV3-1|-|-
TGTGCCAGCAGCCAAGCCGGGTCGGGGGCCAATGAGCAGTTCTTC
CASSQAGSGANEQFF
>TRBJ2-3|TRBV7-3|TRBD2|-
TGCGCCAGCAGCCAAGTACTAAAAGTAGCGGGGGGGCCCCCGGGCACAGATACGCAGTATTTT
CASSQVLKVAGGPPGTDTQYF
>TRBJ2-3|TRBV7-2|TRBD2|-
TGTGCCAGCAGCTCCTGGACTAGCGGGAGAGATACGCAGTATTTT
CASSSWTSGRDTQYF
>TRBJ2-2|TRBV10-2|-|-
TGCGCCAGCAGTGAGGGGCAAACGAACACCGGGGAGCTGTTTTTT
CASSEGQTNTGELFF
>TRBJ2-2|TRBV11-3|-|-
TGTGCCAGCAGCCCCTCCCGCACCGGGGAGCTGTTTTTT
CASSPSRTGELFF
>TRBJ2-5|TRBV30|TRBD1|-
TGTGCCTGGAGTACGACAGGGCCGGAGACCCAGTACTTC
CAWSTTGPETQYF
>TRBJ1-3|TRBV20-1|-|-
TGCAGTGCTAGAACGACAGGCGAAGCACGGAACACCATATATTTT
CSARTTGEARNTIYF
>TRBJ1-5|TRBV20-1|-|-
TGCAGTGTCAGGGGAACCGGCAATCAGCCCCAGCATTTT
CSVRGTGNQPQHF
>TRBJ1-2|TRBV7-2|-|-
TGTGCCAGCAGCTATAGCTCGCAGGTTAACTATGGCTACACCTTC
CASSYSSQVNYGYTF
>TRBJ2-7|TRBV7-2|-|-
TGTGCCAGCAGCTTATTACTAGACTACGAGCAGTACTTC
CASSLLLDYEQYF
>TRBJ2-5|TRBV11-2|-|-
TGTGCCAGCAGCTCACTAGGGCGACCGACCCAAGAGACCCAGTACTTC
CASSSLGRPTQETQYF
>TRBJ2-6|TRBV12-3/TRBV12-4|-|-
TGTGCCAGCAGTTTCCGGTACCTTATGGGTCGTGGGGCCAACGTCCTGACTTTC
CASSFRYLMGRGANVLTF
>TRBJ1-3|TRBV20-1|-|-
TGCAGTGCTAGAGATCTGGGCGCGGGAAACACCATATATTTT
CSARDLGAGNTIYF
>TRBJ2-1|TRBV2|TRBD2|-
TGTGCCAGCAGTTCGCCGGGACTAGCGGGATTCAATGAGCAGTTCTTC
CASSSPGLAGFNEQFF
>TRBJ1-3|TRBV6-1|-|-
TGTGCCAGCAGGCGGGCGGGACGAACGGGTGGAAACACCATATATTTT
CASRRAGRTGGNTIYF
>TRBJ2-7|TRBV20-1|-|-
TGCAGTGCTCCTCCCCAGGACTCCTGCGAGCAGTACTTC
CSAPPQDSCEQYF